This T cell receptor beta chain comes out of a study of tumor-infiltrating lymphocytes in primary liver carcinoma. The wider study: About 3.65 to 7.13 million productive TCRbeta reads were obtained from the samples, with similar numbers across tissue types. Study-wide results and limits: Tumor samples exhibited a significantly greater top-250-clone fraction than blood samples (p = 0.039).

Synthesis of TCR beta cDNA was carried out from 450 to 650 ng total RNA with a constant-region primer. Slightly modified ARM-PCR with three nested multiplex PCR rounds yielded TCR beta libraries. TCRdb passed the multiplex PCR reads through MiXCR, listing each CDR3 protein once. Found here are 100,000 to 150,000 distinct CDR3 sequences, 60% to 75% of them singletons; the top ten hold 7.5% to 9%. From roughly 21-30 mg of unsorted bulk tissue, DNA and RNA were co-extracted together. The patients had histopathologically diagnosed primary liver carcinoma, and their disease was treated by surgical resection. This clonotype was counted only a few times. Its target is unknown. Material for sequencing was liver tumor tissue from sampling region 3. Subset meaning: tumor region T3, left-lateral pole. This TCR came from a woman between 55 and 75 years old with primary liver carcinoma and hepatitis B virus infection.

CDR3: CASSLAAPWGQVPGNTEAFF. Written as DNA, the CDR3 is TGTGCCAGCAGCTTAGCCGCCCCGTGGGGGCAGGTCCCGGGGAACACTGAAGCTTTCTTT. The rearrangement links TRBV7-9 to TRBJ1-1, with D tentatively TRBD1 (6 bases). Deletions cut 0 bases from V and 1 base from J, with 24 bases between. This CDR3 has 20 amino acids. CDR1 and CDR2 (germline): SEHNR, FQNEAQ (reference sequence).